Below, 28 T cell receptor beta chains from the same sample are listed, as sequenced in a study of blood T cells in healthy people across ages. Alongside a J-beta primer mix, a sample-barcoded 5' primer served in a second PCR lasting about 7 to 11 cycles. TCRdb ran MiXCR on the 5' RACE reads and lists one entry per CDR3 protein. The profile shows about 1.4 million distinct CDR3 sequences, 45% to 70% of them singletons. Material for sequencing was blood. Receptors originate from a man between 18 and 29 years old in good health.

This chain links TRBV29-1 with TRBJ2-1, with D perhaps matching TRBD1 (5 bases). This CDR3 spans 13 amino acids. The germline V and J ends were trimmed by 4 bases and 7 bases, with 14 bases remaining between them. CDR1 is SQVTM, CDR2 ANQGSEA, per germline. The CDR3 reads CSVGRVIMNEQFF. The CDR3, as DNA: TGCAGCGTTGGCAGGGTAATAATGAATGAGCAGTTCTTC.

The rearrangement links TRBV7-9 to TRBJ2-4; TRBD2 matches at 8 bases. The DNA end favors TRBJ2-5, so the J call may be wrong. The length of the CDR3 is 15 residues. The germline V gene encodes CDR1 SEHNR and CDR2 FQNEAQ (reference sequence). The CDR3 protein is CASSLSGGDQETQYF. CDR3 bases: TGTGCCAGCAGCCTAAGCGGGGGAGATCAAGAGACCCAGTACTTC.

V is TRBV28 and J is TRBJ1-6, with 7 nucleotides matching TRBD1. This CDR3 spans 14 amino acids. V was pared by 6 bases and J by 10 bases, with 9 bases of the junction left unmatched. Germline V lookup: CDR1 MDHEN, CDR2 SYDVKM. The CDR3 DNA is TGTGCCAGCAGGGTCACAGGGGTCGGCTCACCCCTCCACTTT. Translated: CASRVTGVGSPLHF.

The chain uses TRBV29-1 and TRBJ1-1; D unclear. There are 15 residues in the CDR3. V shed 1 base and J shed 5 bases, with 17 bases lying between them. Germline V gene lookup returns CDR1 SQVTM and CDR2 ANQGSEA. The CDR3 DNA reads TGCAGCGTTGAAGTACGGATCCGAACTGGAACTGAAGCTTTCTTT. Residues: CSVEVRIRTGTEAFF.

The chain has TRBV7-2 and TRBJ2-1; 14 bases are shared with TRBD2. The CDR3 extends over 16 amino acids. After removal of 5 bases from V and 8 bases from J, the junction contained 8 bases not matched to a gene. CDR1 is SGHTA, CDR2 FQGNSA, per germline. In DNA form, the CDR3 reads TGTGCCAGCAGCCCCCAGACTAGCGGGGGGGCCCATGAGCAGTTCTTC. Its translation is CASSPQTSGGAHEQFF.

The chain is built from TRBV4-1 and TRBJ2-7, with D tentatively TRBD1 (8 bases). This CDR3 comprises 15 residues. The V gene's germline CDR1 is MGHRA and CDR2 YSYEKL. V gave up 3 bases and J gave up 4 bases, with 16 bases separating them. The chain's CDR3 is CASSHIKQGGYEQYF. The DNA of the CDR3 is TGCGCCAGCAGCCACATTAAACAGGGGGGGTACGAGCAGTACTTC.

Concerning this clonotype itself: One end of the junction does not line up with germline, which may come from a read error. The chain employs TRBV6-2 or TRBV6-3 and TRBJ1-2; 8 bases line up with TRBD1. CDR1 is MNHEY and CDR2 is SVGEGT in the germline V gene. The CDR3 length is 16 residues. CDR3 nucleotide sequence: TGTGCCCGCAGCGACAGGGGAGTGCGTACGGGCTATGGCTACACCTTC. The encoded protein is CARSDRGVRTGYGYTF.

The chain has TRBV4-2 and TRBJ2-7; no reliable D call. CDR1 and CDR2 (germline): LGHNA, YNFKEQ. V was trimmed by 5 bases and J by 2 bases, leaving 13 bases between them. The CDR3 sequence is 14 residues long. The CDR3 reads CASSWQLGAYEQYF. The CDR3 DNA sequence: TGTGCCAGCAGCTGGCAGCTCGGCGCCTACGAGCAGTACTTC.

Only a few counts were recorded for this clonotype. V and J are TRBV18 and TRBJ1-5, with D hard to call. Trimming shortened V by 1 base and J by 3 bases, and 4 bases separated the two germline ends. This CDR3 is built from 13 residues. CDR1 is KGHSH and CDR2 is LQKENI in the germline V gene. CDR3 protein: CASSPQYNQPQHF. CDR3 nucleotides: TGTGCCAGCTCACCACAGTACAATCAGCCCCAGCATTTT.

This clonotype was observed a few times. The V and J genes are TRBV29-1 and TRBJ1-2; no clear D. Germline V gene data show CDR1 as SQVTM and CDR2 as ANQGSEA. V lost 2 bases, J lost 3 bases, and 7 bases lay in between. CDR3 length: 12 amino acids. The CDR3 is CSVERADYGYTF. In DNA form, the CDR3 reads TGCAGCGTTGAAAGGGCAGACTATGGCTACACCTTC.

This clonotype was observed a single time. The V call is TRBV29-1, the J call TRBJ2-4; the match to TRBD2 covers 7 bases. V dropped 4 bases and J dropped 13; count of bases not matched to a gene: 16. The CDR3 extends over 14 amino acids. Germline V gene lookup returns CDR1 SQVTM and CDR2 ANQGSEA. The CDR3 reads CSVGTRKLSYKQYF. In DNA, the CDR3 is TGCAGCGTTGGGACTAGGAAGTTGTCCTACAAGCAGTACTTC.

The V call is TRBV12-3 or TRBV12-4, the J call TRBJ2-2; D perhaps matches TRBD1 (5 bases). The CDR3 loop spans 16 amino acids. V dropped 3 bases and J dropped 2 bases, with 13 bases sitting between them. CDR3 sequence reads: CASSFGAGGNTGELFF. DNA of the CDR3: TGTGCCAGCAGTTTTGGGGCAGGTGGTAACACCGGGGAGCTGTTTTTT.

The chain is built from TRBV7-2 and TRBJ2-1, with D possibly matching TRBD2 (5 bases). V gave up 2 bases and J gave up 7 bases, with 15 bases separating them. Germline V gene sequence: CDR1 SGHTA, CDR2 FQGNSA. This CDR3 contains 15 residues. The CDR3 sequence is CASSLMDGVANEQFF. For the CDR3, the DNA is TGTGCCAGCAGCTTAATGGACGGGGTCGCGAATGAGCAGTTCTTC.

Notes on this clonotype: The junction departs from germline at one end; a sequencing error may be responsible. The rearrangement links TRBV20-1 to TRBJ2-1; D uncertain. Germline lookup yields CDR1 DFQATT and CDR2 SNEGSKA (reference sequence). This CDR3 has 11 residues. CDR3 amino acids: CSARVDNAQFF. The CDR3 region has the DNA TGCAGTGCTAGGGTCGATAATGCGCAGTTCTTC.

This chain connects TRBV20-1 to TRBJ2-4, with D unclear. CDR3 length equals 16 residues. Germline values: CDR1 DFQATT, CDR2 SNEGSKA (reference sequence). The germline V and J ends were trimmed by 1 base and 7 bases, with 20 bases remaining between them. The CDR3: CSARGIVLSQSNIQYF. The CDR3 DNA sequence: TGCAGTGCTAGAGGAATCGTCCTTAGCCAATCTAACATTCAGTACTTC.

This chain joins TRBV29-1 and TRBJ2-5, with D possibly called TRBD1 or TRBD2 (5 bases each). CDR1 and CDR2 (germline): SQVTM, ANQGSEA. Trimming shortened V by 2 bases and J by 1 base, and 11 bases separated the two germline ends. This CDR3 spans 14 amino acids. As DNA, the CDR3 is TGCAGCGTTGAATGGGTGGGGGTCCAAGAGACCCAGTACTTC. This codes for CSVEWVGVQETQYF.

The V and J genes are TRBV3-1 and TRBJ2-1; D is unresolved. This CDR3 region has 14 residues. Trimming took 6 bases from V and 4 from J, leaving 13 bases between them. Germline CDR1 is LGHDT and CDR2 is YNNKEL (reference sequence). CDR3 protein: CASSFGSIYNEQFF. In DNA, the CDR3 is TGTGCCAGCAGTTTCGGATCAATATACAATGAGCAGTTCTTC.

This clonotype has just a few counts. The chain employs TRBV20-1 and TRBJ1-5; D is unresolved. With 3 bases removed from V and 5 bases from J, the gap between germline ends came to 8 bases. The CDR3 is 12 residues long. The germline gives CDR1 DFQATT, CDR2 SNEGSKA (reference sequence). The CDR3 bases are TGCAGTGCTAGGATTTCTCATCAGCCCCAGCATTTT. Translating gives CSARISHQPQHF.

The count of this clonotype is one. The chain recombines TRBV7-9 with TRBJ1-4; D is unresolved. The germline V gene has CDR1 SEHNR and CDR2 FQNEAQ (reference sequence). Trimming cost V 7 bases and J 7 bases, with 13 bases left between them. CDR3 length: 13 amino acids. The CDR3 DNA reads TGTGCCAGCAATGACGGCTACCGTGAAAAACTGTTTTTT. Protein sequence: CASNDGYREKLFF.

The chain combines TRBV6-6 with TRBJ1-4; D is undetermined. CDR1 and CDR2 from the germline V gene are MNHNY and SVGAGI (reference sequence). V was cut by 4 bases and J by 0 bases, with 12 bases left in between. This CDR3 is built from 16 residues. The CDR3 is CASSFPGPATNEKLFF. Here the CDR3 DNA reads TGTGCCAGCAGTTTCCCTGGACCCGCAACTAATGAAAAACTGTTTTTT.

V gene TRBV20-1 combines with J gene TRBJ2-1; TRBD2 matches 10 bases. The J segment lost 0 bases and the V segment lost 4 bases, leaving 9 bases of the junction unmatched. The CDR3 loop spans 17 amino acids. CDR1 is DFQATT, CDR2 SNEGSKA, per germline (reference sequence). DNA of the CDR3: TGCAGTGCTAACCTCCGACTAGCGGGCGGCTCCTACAATGAGCAGTTCTTC. Translating it yields CSANLRLAGGSYNEQFF.

V gene TRBV6-6 combines with J gene TRBJ2-3; D is perhaps TRBD1 (5 bases). The CDR3 covers 15 residues. CDR1 MNHNY and CDR2 SVGAGI come from the germline V gene (reference sequence). The germline V and J ends were trimmed by 5 bases and 3 bases, with 15 bases remaining between them. The CDR3 loop is CASSPGPPWTDTQYF. For the CDR3, the DNA is TGTGCCAGCAGTCCAGGGCCCCCTTGGACAGATACGCAGTATTTT.

The genes are TRBV10-3 and TRBJ1-5, with D possibly TRBD1 on 6 matching bases. Germline lookup yields CDR1 ENHRY and CDR2 SYGVKD. Trimming cost V 6 bases and J 5 bases, with 17 bases left between them. The CDR3 consists of 15 residues. The CDR3 coding sequence is TGTGCCATCAGCACCCATACAGGGAAGGATCAGCCCCAGCATTTT. Protein sequence: CAISTHTGKDQPQHF.

The J gene is TRBJ2-7, the V gene TRBV5-5; D unclear. This CDR3 is built from 15 residues. V gave up 0 bases and J gave up 0 bases, with 10 bases separating them. Germline CDR1 is SGHKS and CDR2 is YYEKEE (reference sequence). The CDR3 loop is CASSLAYPSSYEQYF. The CDR3 DNA is TGTGCCAGCAGCTTGGCGTACCCGAGCTCCTACGAGCAGTACTTC. Full variable domain (rest looked up from reference TRBV5-5 and TRBJ2-7): DAGVTQSPTHLIKTRGQQVTLRCSPISGHKSVSWYQQVLGQGPQFIFQYYEKEERGRGNFPDRFSARQFPNYSSELNVNALLLGDSALYLCASSLAYPSSYEQYFGPGTRLTVT.

The chain joins TRBV29-1 to TRBJ2-1; D is ambiguous. V was shortened by 7 bases and J by 5 bases, with 12 bases between the two germline ends. The CDR3 is 12 residues long. Germline CDR1 and CDR2: SQVTM and ANQGSEA. The CDR3 coding sequence is TGCAGCGGCGCGTTAGGGAACAATGAGCAGTTCTTC. Translated, it gives CSGALGNNEQFF.

CDR3 DNA sequence: TGCGCCAGCAGCCAAGGCTCTGGGACATTAAAAAACATTCAGTACTTC. It is translated as CASSQGSGTLKNIQYF. This sequence joins TRBV4-1 and TRBJ2-4, with D perhaps TRBD1 (6 bases). Trimming pared 1 base from V and 4 bases from J, leaving 14 bases between. The V gene's germline CDR1 is MGHRA and CDR2 YSYEKL. CDR3 length: 16 amino acids.

The chain links TRBV6-5 to TRBJ2-5, with 10 nucleotides matching TRBD1. CDR3 length: 14 amino acids. The V and J ends lost 6 bases and 11 bases, in that order; junction bases with no gene match: 12. CDR1 is MNHEY, CDR2 SVGAGI, per germline. CDR3 nucleotides: TGTGCCAGCAGCACGACAGGGGGCAGGAATGAGCAGTACTTC. It specifies CASSTTGGRNEQYF.

The table lists this clonotype with many counts. DNA of the CDR3: TGCAGCGTTGAAGAAGCGGGGTTCGAAGATACGCAGTATTTT. The encoded protein is CSVEEAGFEDTQYF. The V call is TRBV29-1, the J call TRBJ2-3, with 7 bases fitting TRBD2. V gave up 0 bases and J gave up 5 bases; unmatched junction bases: 5. CDR3 length: 14 residues. The germline V gene encodes CDR1 SQVTM and CDR2 ANQGSEA.